The 6 T cell receptor beta chains in this list originate from one sample, sequenced in a study of blood T cell repertoires in COVID-19. The repertoire was sequenced with immunoSEQ multiplex PCR; TCRdb's copy has only in-frame clones and lacks some. The table lists 90,000 to 120,000 clones, about 87% of them singletons, with approximately 6.8% in the top ten. The sample comprised peripheral blood. The receptors were gathered from a man between 45 and 60 years old with active or convalescent COVID-19.

V gene TRBV28 combines with J gene TRBJ1-6; 8 bases map to TRBD1. The V segment lost 7 bases and the J segment 5 bases; nucleotides outside the gene matches: 4. Germline values: CDR1 MDHEN, CDR2 SYDVKM. The CDR3 has 14 residues. CDR3 sequence (DNA): TGTGCCAGCAAAGGACAGGGCGATAATTCACCCCTCCACTTT. This codes for CASKGQGDNSPLHF.

The chain uses TRBV7-8 and TRBJ2-7; 8 bases are shared with TRBD2. V gave up 5 bases and J gave up 2 bases; unmatched junction bases: 5. The CDR3 extends over 14 amino acids. Germline CDR1 reads SGHVS; CDR2 reads FQNEAQ. CDR3 DNA: TGTGCCAGCAGCGCCACTAGCGGAACCTACGAGCAGTACTTC. Translation: CASSATSGTYEQYF.

V and J are TRBV6-5 and TRBJ1-4; 10 nucleotides match TRBD1. The CDR3 has 15 amino acids. V shed 6 bases, J shed 10 bases, and the junction held 11 bases outside the gene matches. Germline CDR1 reads MNHEY; CDR2 reads SVGAGI. Written as DNA, the CDR3 is TGTGCCAGCAGCCAGATCGACAGGGGGCGCGTAAAACTGTTTTTT. This sequence encodes CASSQIDRGRVKLFF.

This chain uses TRBV27 with TRBJ2-5; TRBD2 matches 10 bases. Germline values: CDR1 MNHEY, CDR2 SMNVEV (reference sequence). Germline trimming cut 6 bases from V and 5 bases from J; bases unmatched to any gene: 6. The CDR3 has 14 amino acids. The DNA of the CDR3 is TGTGCCAGCAGGGGAGCGGGAGGGGTGGAGACCCAGTACTTC. Protein: CASRGAGGVETQYF.

This chain connects TRBV7-2 to TRBJ2-1, with 8 bases aligning to TRBD2. V shed 5 bases, J shed 7 bases, and the junction held 10 bases outside the gene matches. Germline CDR1 SGHTA, CDR2 FQGNSA. The CDR3 is 15 residues long. CDR3 in amino acids: CASSITGREGNEQFF. The CDR3 DNA follows: TGTGCCAGCAGCATCACCGGGAGGGAGGGGAATGAGCAGTTCTTC. Full variable domain (rest looked up from reference TRBV7-2 and TRBJ2-1): GAGVSQSPSNKVTEKGKDVELRCDPISGHTALYWYRQSLGQGLEFLIYFQGNSAPDKSGLPSDRFSAERTGGSVSTLTIQRTQQEDSAVYLCASSITGREGNEQFFGPGTRLTVL.

The chain carries TRBV7-9 and TRBJ1-1, with D tentatively TRBD1 (5 bases). The length of the CDR3 is 15 residues. Germline V gene data show CDR1 as SEHNR and CDR2 as FQNEAQ (reference sequence). Trimming stripped 8 bases from V and 3 bases from J, with 19 bases between. For the CDR3, the DNA is TGTGCCAGCTCACCAGCGTGGGTCAGGGACACTGAAGCTTTCTTT. It encodes CASSPAWVRDTEAFF.